The 13 T cell receptor beta chains below were found in one sample sequenced in a study of T cells in Graves' hyperthyroidism and ophthalmopathy. Amplified TCR beta CDR3 regions came from RNA transcripts. TCR CDR3 regions were first amplified by RT-PCR with HTBI primers. TCRdb re-derived calls from the multiplex PCR reads in MiXCR, one entry per CDR3 protein. The sample has some 500,000 distinct CDR3 sequences; around 22% are singletons. The sequenced material came from blood. The receptors shown here come from a woman aged 25 to 39 with Graves' ophthalmopathy.

The table lists this clonotype with many counts. A junction boundary mismatches the germline segment, possibly from a read error. V and J are TRBV29-1 and TRBJ1-2; possible D gene TRBD1, 5 bases. CDR1 is SQVTM and CDR2 is ANQGSEA in the germline V gene. The CDR3 consists of 12 residues. CDR3 protein: CSAEGDNYGYTF. The CDR3, as DNA: TGCAGCGCTGAAGGGGACAACTATGGCTACACCTTC.

In this sample, this clonotype turned up a few times. Germline and junction disagree at one end, which may indicate a read error. This chain uses TRBV20-1 with TRBJ1-1; no clear D gene. CDR1 and CDR2 (germline): DFQATT, SNEGSKA (reference sequence). The CDR3 extends over 13 amino acids. The CDR3: CSATPPENAEAFF. DNA for the CDR3: TGCAGTGCTACCCCTCCCGAGAACGCTGAAGCTTTCTTT.

In its sample, this clonotype was seen many times. The chain carries TRBV6-1 and TRBJ1-2, with TRBD1 matching 9 bases. From germline, CDR1 is MNHNS and CDR2 SASEGT. This CDR3 has 16 amino acids. V lost 6 bases to trimming and J lost 8 bases; unmatched junction nucleotides: 16. This CDR3 reads CASSPGVGTGKRGYTF. CDR3 nucleotide sequence: TGTGCCAGCAGCCCCGGAGTTGGGACAGGGAAAAGAGGCTACACCTTC.

The chain couples TRBV10-3 to TRBJ2-7; D is perhaps TRBD1 or TRBD2 (5 bases each). Germline CDR1 reads ENHRY; CDR2 reads SYGVKD. V was cut by 0 bases and J by 2 bases, with 11 bases left in between. The CDR3 spans 15 residues. The CDR3: CAISESGTVAYEQYF. The CDR3 region has the DNA TGTGCCATCAGTGAGTCTGGGACGGTAGCCTACGAGCAGTACTTC.

This clonotype was found many times. The chain recombines TRBV29-1 with TRBJ2-5; TRBD2 aligns across 7 bases. The CDR3 runs to 16 residues. Unmatched junction bases numbered 10, after V lost 1 base and J lost 2 bases. Per germline, CDR1 SQVTM and CDR2 ANQGSEA. The CDR3 DNA sequence: TGCAGCGTTGAAGGTCTAGCGGACGATCTTCAAGAGACCCAGTACTTC. It codes for CSVEGLADDLQETQYF.

The J gene is TRBJ2-2, the V gene TRBV13; TRBD1 matches at 7 bases. After removal of 5 bases from V and 3 bases from J, the junction contained 9 bases not matched to a gene. Germline lookup yields CDR1 PRHDT and CDR2 FYEKMQ (reference sequence). The CDR3 contains 16 residues. CDR3 loop: CASSDRDRRDTGELFF. The CDR3 coding sequence is TGTGCCAGCAGCGACCGGGACAGACGCGACACCGGGGAGCTGTTTTTT.

The V and J genes are TRBV28 and TRBJ2-5; TRBD2 is a possible D gene (6 bases). Germline CDR1 reads MDHEN; CDR2 reads SYDVKM. This CDR3 is built from 16 residues. Trimming stripped 3 bases from V and 3 bases from J, with 17 bases between. The CDR3 coding sequence is TGTGCCAGCAGTTTTGGCGCGGGGTTGGGAAAAGAGACCCAGTACTTC. Protein product: CASSFGAGLGKETQYF.

This clonotype was detected many times. The CDR3 spells CASSPGEGAEAFF. CDR3 sequence (DNA): TGCGCCAGCAGCCCCGGGGAGGGGGCTGAAGCTTTCTTT. The chain employs TRBV5-1 and TRBJ1-1, with TRBD1 as a possible D gene (6 bases). Trimming stripped 4 bases from V and 6 bases from J, with 13 bases between. The CDR3 contains 13 residues. CDR1 is SGHRS and CDR2 is YFSETQ in the germline V gene.

In its sample, this clonotype was seen a few times. The CDR3 spells CASAQEYYGYTF. DNA of the CDR3: TGTGCCAGCGCACAGGAGTACTATGGCTACACCTTC. The chain is built from TRBV6-1 and TRBJ1-2; TRBD1 is a possible D gene (5 bases). Trimming took 8 bases from V and 3 from J, leaving 10 bases between them. Germline V gene sequence: CDR1 MNHNS, CDR2 SASEGT. This CDR3 is built from 12 residues.

The rearrangement uses TRBV6-1 and TRBJ2-2; D possibly uses TRBD1 or TRBD2 (6 bases each). CDR1 is MNHNS, CDR2 SASEGT, per germline. Trimming removed 7 bases at V and 5 bases at J, with 17 bases between. The CDR3 sequence is 15 residues long. CDR3 nucleotides: TGTGCCAGCAAAAAAAGGGGGGCGAGGACCGGGGAGCTGTTTTTT. This sequence encodes CASKKRGARTGELFF.

This clonotype has a count of ten or more. The rearrangement joins TRBV14 to TRBJ1-2; tentatively, D is TRBD1 (5 bases). The CDR3 totals 14 residues. V lost 4 bases to trimming and J lost 3 bases, with 12 bases between them. CDR1 SGHDN and CDR2 FVKESK come from the germline V gene. CDR3 residues: CASSLTDRYYGYTF. In nucleotides, the CDR3 is TGTGCCAGCAGCCTTACCGACAGATACTATGGCTACACCTTC.

This clonotype was seen repeatedly, ten times or more. This chain connects TRBV25-1 to TRBJ2-7; 8 nucleotides align to TRBD2. CDR1 and CDR2 (germline): MGHDK, SYGVNS. Trimming took 2 bases from V and 6 from J; bases not matched to a gene: 12. This CDR3 region has 16 residues. The CDR3 protein is CASSETSGLGSSEQYF. The DNA for the CDR3 is TGTGCCAGCAGTGAAACCTCGGGACTAGGGAGTTCCGAGCAGTACTTC.

The chain links TRBV30 to TRBJ1-2, with a tentative D call TRBD1 (5 bases). This CDR3 has 16 amino acids. Germline V gives CDR1 GTSNPN, CDR2 SVGIG (reference sequence). V lost 2 bases to trimming and J lost 4 bases, with 20 bases between them. CDR3 sequence: CAWSTPNQGRGYGYTF. CDR3 nucleotides: TGTGCCTGGAGTACTCCGAATCAGGGTAGGGGCTATGGCTACACCTTC.